This entry lists 18 T cell receptor beta chains sequenced from one sample in a study of cytomegalovirus exposure and HLA in healthy donors. PCR amplification relied on 60 Vbeta primers (plus 13 Jbeta primers). Using immunoSEQ multiplex PCR, the repertoire was profiled, and TCRdb retains in-frame clones only, with some absent. This sample has 150,000 to 200,000 clones, with about 71% found just once. Input material: PBMCs. The receptors derive from a man aged 50 to 59 in good health and CMV-seronegative.

V usage is TRBV6-5 and J usage is TRBJ2-7; D gene uncertain. Trimming removed 1 base from V and 4 bases from J, with 11 bases in between. The CDR3 extends over 14 amino acids. In germline, CDR1 is MNHEY, CDR2 SVGAGI. In DNA form, the CDR3 reads TGTGCCAGCAGTTACTTAGGCGGAATGTACGAGCAGTACTTC. Its protein is CASSYLGGMYEQYF.

The chain is built from TRBV15 and TRBJ2-2; TRBD2 agrees at 8 bases. The V segment lost 5 bases and the J segment 1 base; nucleotides outside the gene matches: 3. Germline V gene data show CDR1 as LNHNV and CDR2 as YYDKDF (reference sequence). The CDR3 totals 15 residues. CDR3 sequence reads: CATSAGGENTGELFF. As DNA, the CDR3 is TGTGCCACCAGCGCCGGGGGGGAGAACACCGGGGAGCTGTTTTTT.

The chain has TRBV2 and TRBJ1-1; 10 positions match TRBD1. The CDR3 has 16 amino acids. Germline CDR1 and CDR2: SNHLY and FYNNEI. The J segment lost 0 bases and the V segment lost 6 bases, leaving 7 bases of the junction unmatched. CDR3 protein: CASRAGTGAMNTEAFF. The CDR3 region has the DNA TGTGCCAGCAGAGCCGGGACAGGGGCCATGAACACTGAAGCTTTCTTT.

The CDR3 loop is CSVRTQGTYEQYF. The DNA for the CDR3 is TGCAGCGTTCGAACCCAGGGGACCTACGAGCAGTACTTC. The rearrangement links TRBV29-1 to TRBJ2-7, with D possibly TRBD1 on 6 matching bases. The CDR3 is made up of 13 amino acids. In germline, CDR1 is SQVTM, CDR2 ANQGSEA. Trimming cost V 5 bases and J 2 bases, with 13 bases left between them.

This sequence joins TRBV4-1 and TRBJ1-4; possible D gene TRBD1, 5 bases. V was clipped by 0 bases and J by 15 bases, with 26 bases between them. CDR1 is MGHRA, CDR2 YSYEKL, per germline. This CDR3 has 17 residues. The CDR3 nucleotides read TGCGCCAGCAGCCAAGAGAGGCGGGGCCAGGTCCAGGTGGGGGTGTTTTTT. It yields the protein CASSQERRGQVQVGVFF.

V gene TRBV29-1 combines with J gene TRBJ2-1, with D perhaps matching TRBD2 (6 bases). Trimming pared 0 bases from V and 0 bases from J, leaving 18 bases between. The CDR3 spans 18 residues. CDR1 and CDR2 from the germline V gene are SQVTM and ANQGSEA. The chain's CDR3 is CSVEDFSLSGSSYNEQFF. CDR3 coding DNA: TGCAGCGTTGAAGATTTCTCCCTTAGCGGTAGCTCCTACAATGAGCAGTTCTTC.

A remark on this clone: One junction end disagrees with the germline gene, perhaps due to a read error. V is TRBV6-5 and J is TRBJ2-3; possible D gene TRBD1, 5 bases. The germline V gene has CDR1 MNHEY and CDR2 SVGAGI. The CDR3 loop spans 13 amino acids. The DNA of the CDR3 is TGTGCCAGCAGTTACTCTGCGAGACAGTCTGAATTTTTT. The encoded protein is CASSYSARQSEFF.

This sequence joins TRBV28 and TRBJ2-5, with unresolved D. The last part of the DNA fits TRBJ2-7 better; the J call may be wrong. Germline V gives CDR1 MDHEN, CDR2 SYDVKM. CDR3 length: 13 amino acids. CDR3 nucleotide sequence: TGTGCCAGCAGTTCGCCGAATTCCTACGAGCAGTACTTC. Its translation is CASSSPNSYEQYF.

This clone appeared a single time. The chain couples TRBV4-2 to TRBJ2-7; 11 bases align to TRBD2. The germline V gene has CDR1 LGHNA and CDR2 YNFKEQ. This CDR3 region has 16 residues. J gave up 7 bases and V 0 bases, and 8 bases lay outside the gene matches. CDR3 bases: TGTGCCAGCAGCCAAGATGTCGGTAGCGGGGGGGGAGAGCAGTACTTC. Its protein is CASSQDVGSGGGEQYF.

V gene TRBV7-2 combines with J gene TRBJ2-1; D may be TRBD1 (5 bases). Trimming removed 1 base at V and 9 bases at J, with 10 bases between. This CDR3 is built from 13 residues. Germline lookup yields CDR1 SGHTA and CDR2 FQGNSA. The CDR3 region has the DNA TGTGCCAGCAGCTTAGAGCAGGGCGGTGAGCAGTTCTTC. This codes for CASSLEQGGEQFF.

The rearrangement links TRBV29-1 to TRBJ2-1, with TRBD2 as a possible D gene (6 bases). Between the trimmed V and J ends, which lost 0 bases and 6 bases, there was a span of 18 bases. CDR3 length: 16 amino acids. The germline gives CDR1 SQVTM, CDR2 ANQGSEA. For the CDR3, the DNA is TGCAGCGTTGAAGATTGGTCGGGGGTAGCCTCCAATGAGCAGTTCTTC. This sequence encodes CSVEDWSGVASNEQFF.

The V and J genes are TRBV5-4 and TRBJ2-2; D may be TRBD1 (5 bases). Trimming took off 2 bases at V and 4 bases at J, with 12 bases between the two ends. Germline-derived CDR1 and CDR2 are SGHNT and YYREEE (reference sequence). The CDR3 spans 15 residues. CDR3 residues: CASSFSRVSTGELFF. Here the CDR3 DNA reads TGTGCCAGCAGCTTTAGCAGGGTTAGCACCGGGGAGCTGTTTTTT.

Only a few counts were recorded for this clone. The rearrangement joins TRBV28 to TRBJ1-6; 7 bases map to TRBD1. The junction had 5 bases not matched to a gene; V was cut back by 2 bases and J by 4 bases. Looked up from germline, CDR1 is MDHEN and CDR2 is SYDVKM. CDR3 size: 16 residues. The CDR3 loop reads CASSLSRDSYNSPLHF. Here the CDR3 DNA reads TGTGCCAGCAGTTTAAGTAGGGACAGTTATAATTCACCCCTCCACTTT.

The rearrangement links TRBV2 to TRBJ1-5, with D maybe TRBD1 (5 bases). The CDR3 is made up of 15 amino acids. The V end was cut by 6 bases, the J end by 9 bases, with 21 bases between. Germline CDR1 is SNHLY and CDR2 is FYNNEI. This chain's CDR3 is CASRPGTSDVRPQHF. The CDR3 DNA is TGTGCCAGCAGACCTGGGACTTCCGACGTTCGGCCCCAGCATTTT.

The chain is built from TRBV10-3 and TRBJ2-2; TRBD2 might be the D (5 bases). CDR3 size: 12 residues. Germline values: CDR1 ENHRY, CDR2 SYGVKD. The CDR3 DNA follows: TGTGCATCCAGCGGAGACACCGGGGAGCTGTTTTTT. It yields the protein CASSGDTGELFF.

The chain combines TRBV10-3 with TRBJ1-6; D is ambiguous. The germline gives CDR1 ENHRY, CDR2 SYGVKD. The V gene lost 9 bases and the J gene lost 8 bases, with 11 bases spanning the gap. The CDR3 length is 12 residues. DNA of the CDR3: TGTGCCATTGGGCCCGGGGATTCACCCCTCCACTTT. Amino acids: CAIGPGDSPLHF.

The chain joins TRBV5-1 to TRBJ1-6; 8 positions match TRBD1. CDR3 length: 18 residues. The germline gives CDR1 SGHRS, CDR2 YFSETQ. Trimming cost V 0 bases and J 5 bases; bases outside gene matches: 10. The CDR3, as DNA: TGCGCCAGCAGCTTGGGGGACAGGCAATTTTTCGATAATTCACCCCTCCACTTT. This sequence encodes CASSLGDRQFFDNSPLHF.

This chain links TRBV5-1 with TRBJ2-1, with D possibly matching TRBD1 (5 bases). This CDR3 is 15 amino acids long. V lost 4 bases and J lost 0, with 11 bases in between. Germline CDR1 and CDR2: SGHRS and YFSETQ. As DNA, the CDR3 is TGCGCCAGCAGCGTGGACATCAGCTCCTACAATGAGCAGTTCTTC. It translates to CASSVDISSYNEQFF.